This TCR beta chain appears in the sequencing data of a study of T cell responses to AZD1222 COVID-19 vaccine. Study-level points and caveats: A mostly white British donor set with more females was recruited, and clonal diversity was possibly underestimated.

The germline V and J ends were trimmed by 1 base and 0 bases, with 16 bases remaining between them. The CDR3 is made up of 18 amino acids. CDR1 LGHDT and CDR2 YNNKEL come from the germline V gene (reference sequence). About this clone: Its antigen is undetermined.

Measured with immunoSEQ multiplex PCR; TCRdb has only the in-frame clones, and not every one. The table includes 150,000 to 200,000 clones, around 92% detected once. The receptor was derived from an adult in good health. V gene TRBV3-1 (or the pseudogene TRBV3-2) combines with J gene TRBJ2-1; unclear D gene. The specimen comprised peripheral blood, sampled on day 0 of AZD1222 vaccination. CDR3 region: CASSQGLLGLSSYNEQFF. CDR3 nucleotide sequence: TGTGCCAGCAGCCAAGGGCTTCTGGGTCTGAGCTCCTACAATGAGCAGTTCTTC.